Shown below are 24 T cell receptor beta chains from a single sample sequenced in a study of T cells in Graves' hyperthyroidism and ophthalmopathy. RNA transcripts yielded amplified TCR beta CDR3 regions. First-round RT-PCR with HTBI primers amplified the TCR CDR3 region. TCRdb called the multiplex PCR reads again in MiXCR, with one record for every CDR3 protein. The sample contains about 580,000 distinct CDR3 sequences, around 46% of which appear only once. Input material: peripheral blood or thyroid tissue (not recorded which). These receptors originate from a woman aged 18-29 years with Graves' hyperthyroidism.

The CDR3 region is CASSPGANEQFF. CDR3 in DNA: TGTGCCAGCAGTCCGGGGGCTAATGAGCAGTTCTTC. The chain links TRBV12-3 or TRBV12-4 to TRBJ2-1; possibly TRBD1 or TRBD2 for D (6 bases each). V lost 5 bases to trimming and J lost 7 bases, with 9 bases between them. The CDR3 consists of 12 residues.

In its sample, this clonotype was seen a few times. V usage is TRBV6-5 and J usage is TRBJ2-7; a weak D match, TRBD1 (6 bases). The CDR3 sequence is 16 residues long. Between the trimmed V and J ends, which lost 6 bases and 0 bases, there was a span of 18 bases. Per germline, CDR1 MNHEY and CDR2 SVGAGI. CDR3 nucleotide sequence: TGTGCCAGCAGCCGACGACAGGTCCTTAGCTCCTACGAGCAGTACTTC. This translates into CASSRRQVLSSYEQYF.

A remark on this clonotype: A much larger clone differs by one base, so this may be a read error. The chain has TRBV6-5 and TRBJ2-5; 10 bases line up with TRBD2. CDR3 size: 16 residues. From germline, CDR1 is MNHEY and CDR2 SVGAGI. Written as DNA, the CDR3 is TGTGCCAGCAGTTACAGGGGACTAGCGAGACAAGGGACCCAGTACTTC. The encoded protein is CASSYRGLARQGTQYF.

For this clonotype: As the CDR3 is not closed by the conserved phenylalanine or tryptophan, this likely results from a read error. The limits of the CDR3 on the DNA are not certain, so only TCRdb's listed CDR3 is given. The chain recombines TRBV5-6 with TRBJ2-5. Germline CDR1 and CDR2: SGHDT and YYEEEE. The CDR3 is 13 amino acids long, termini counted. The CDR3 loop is CASSQEFQKTQYI.

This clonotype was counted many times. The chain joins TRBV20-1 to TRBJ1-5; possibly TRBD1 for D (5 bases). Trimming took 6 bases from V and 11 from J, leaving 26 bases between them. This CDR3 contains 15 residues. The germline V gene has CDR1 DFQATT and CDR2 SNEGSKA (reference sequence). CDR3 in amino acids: CSAPPPSRGLKAQHF. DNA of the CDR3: TGCAGTGCGCCTCCCCCGAGTCGGGGACTGAAAGCCCAGCATTTT.

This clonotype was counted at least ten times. The DNA of the CDR3 is TGTGCCAGCAGCTTGGCCAGGGTCGGGACCCAGTACTTC. Its translation: CASSLARVGTQYF. The chain carries TRBV5-6 and TRBJ2-5; maybe TRBD1 (5 bases). Germline lookup yields CDR1 SGHDT and CDR2 YYEEEE. The V and J ends lost 0 bases and 7 bases respectively, with 10 bases between them. The CDR3 sequence is 13 residues long.

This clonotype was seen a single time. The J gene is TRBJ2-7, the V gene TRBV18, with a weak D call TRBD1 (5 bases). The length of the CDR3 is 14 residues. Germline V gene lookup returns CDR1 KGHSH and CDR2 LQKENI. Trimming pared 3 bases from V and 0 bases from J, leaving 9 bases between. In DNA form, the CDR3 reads TGTGCCAGCTCACCGGTACAGGACTCCTACGAGCAGTACTTC. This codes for CASSPVQDSYEQYF.

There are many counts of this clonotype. DNA for the CDR3: TGTGCCATCAGTGAGGGATTCACAGATACGCAGTATTTT. It specifies CAISEGFTDTQYF. This chain links TRBV10-3 with TRBJ2-3; D is unclear. In germline, CDR1 is ENHRY, CDR2 SYGVKD. The ends were cut back, 2 bases at V and 2 bases at J, with 5 bases in the middle. The CDR3 has 13 amino acids.

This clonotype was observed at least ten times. The CDR3 DNA reads TGTGCCAGCAGCTTAGCGGGGTACTTCTACGAGCAGTACTTC. It codes for CASSLAGYFYEQYF. The V and J genes are TRBV7-9 and TRBJ2-7; D not certain. CDR3 length: 14 residues. Germline CDR1 is SEHNR and CDR2 is FQNEAQ (reference sequence). The V and J ends lost 0 bases and 3 bases respectively, with 9 bases between them.

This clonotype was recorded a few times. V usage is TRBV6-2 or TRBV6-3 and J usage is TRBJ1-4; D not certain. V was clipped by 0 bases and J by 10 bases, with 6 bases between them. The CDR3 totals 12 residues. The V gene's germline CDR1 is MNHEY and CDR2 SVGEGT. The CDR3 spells CASSYSRGKLFF. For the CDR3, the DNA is TGTGCCAGCAGTTACTCGCGGGGAAAACTGTTTTTT.

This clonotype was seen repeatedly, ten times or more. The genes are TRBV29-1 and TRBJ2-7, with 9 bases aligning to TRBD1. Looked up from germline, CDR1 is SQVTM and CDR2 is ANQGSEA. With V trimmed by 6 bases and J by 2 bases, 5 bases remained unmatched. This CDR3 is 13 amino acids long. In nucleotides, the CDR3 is TGCAGCGTCGGGGGACAGGGCACCTACGAGCAGTACTTC. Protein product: CSVGGQGTYEQYF.

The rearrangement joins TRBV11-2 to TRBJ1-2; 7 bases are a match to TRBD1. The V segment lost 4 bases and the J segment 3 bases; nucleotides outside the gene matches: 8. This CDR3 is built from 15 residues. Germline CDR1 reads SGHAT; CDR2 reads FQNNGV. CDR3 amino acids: CASSSIRDSYYGYTF. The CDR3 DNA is TGTGCCAGCAGCTCAATCCGGGACAGCTACTATGGCTACACCTTC.

CDR3 DNA: TGTGCCAGCAGCCCCGATGCCCCGAGGACCGGGGAGCTGTTTTTT. It translates to CASSPDAPRTGELFF. The genes are TRBV6-5 and TRBJ2-2; D gene uncertain. The CDR3 contains 15 residues. The germline V gene encodes CDR1 MNHEY and CDR2 SVGAGI. V lost 6 bases and J lost 5, with 16 bases in between.

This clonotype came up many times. The CDR3 coding sequence is TGTGCCAGCAGTCCAAGCGGGAGCGGGGAGACCCAGTACTTC. It translates to CASSPSGSGETQYF. The J gene is TRBJ2-5, the V gene TRBV7-9; 8 nucleotides agree with TRBD2. CDR1 is SEHNR and CDR2 is FQNEAQ in the germline V gene (reference sequence). J lost 5 bases, V lost 6 bases, and 8 bases had no gene match. The CDR3 loop spans 14 amino acids.

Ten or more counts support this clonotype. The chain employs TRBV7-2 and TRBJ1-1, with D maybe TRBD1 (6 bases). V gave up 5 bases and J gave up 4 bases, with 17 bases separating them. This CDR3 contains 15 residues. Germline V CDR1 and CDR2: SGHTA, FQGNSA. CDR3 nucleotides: TGTGCCAGCAGCCTGATTGGGGGCGCGTTCACTGAAGCTTTCTTT. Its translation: CASSLIGGAFTEAFF.

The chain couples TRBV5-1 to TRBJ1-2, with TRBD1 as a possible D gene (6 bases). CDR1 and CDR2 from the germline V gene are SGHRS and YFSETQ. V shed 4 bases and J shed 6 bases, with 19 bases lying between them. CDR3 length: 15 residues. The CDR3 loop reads CASSGLAGQPDGYTF. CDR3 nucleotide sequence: TGCGCCAGCAGCGGACTAGCGGGACAACCCGATGGCTACACCTTC.

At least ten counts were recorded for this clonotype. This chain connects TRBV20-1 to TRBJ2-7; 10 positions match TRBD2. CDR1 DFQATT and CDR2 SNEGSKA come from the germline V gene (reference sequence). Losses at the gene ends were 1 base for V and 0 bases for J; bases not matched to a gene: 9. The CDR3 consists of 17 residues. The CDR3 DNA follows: TGCAGTGCTAGAGTACCTAGGGGGACTAGCGACTCCTACGAGCAGTACTTC. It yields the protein CSARVPRGTSDSYEQYF.

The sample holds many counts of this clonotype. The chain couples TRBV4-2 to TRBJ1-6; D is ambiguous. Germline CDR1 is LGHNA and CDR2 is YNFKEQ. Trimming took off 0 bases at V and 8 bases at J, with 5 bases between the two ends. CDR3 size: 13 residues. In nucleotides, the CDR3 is TGTGCCAGCAGCCAAGAGTTCGATTCACCCCTCCACTTT. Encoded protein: CASSQEFDSPLHF.

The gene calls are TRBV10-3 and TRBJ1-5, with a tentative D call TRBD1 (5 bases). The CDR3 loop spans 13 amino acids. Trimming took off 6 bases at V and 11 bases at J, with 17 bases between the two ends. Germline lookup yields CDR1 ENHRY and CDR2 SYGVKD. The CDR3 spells CAIRTDRPGTQHF. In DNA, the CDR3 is TGTGCCATCAGGACAGACCGCCCGGGGACCCAGCATTTT.

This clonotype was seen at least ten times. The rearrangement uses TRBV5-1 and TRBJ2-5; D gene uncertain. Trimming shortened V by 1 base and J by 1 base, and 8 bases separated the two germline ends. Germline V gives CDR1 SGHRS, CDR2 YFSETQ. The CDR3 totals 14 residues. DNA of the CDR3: TGCGCCAGCAGCTTGTTACCAGGCCAAGAGACCCAGTACTTC. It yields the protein CASSLLPGQETQYF. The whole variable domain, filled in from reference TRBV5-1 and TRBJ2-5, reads KAGVTQTPRYLIKTRGQQVTLSCSPISGHRSVSWYQQTPGQGLQFLFEYFSETQRNKGNFPGRFSGRQFSNSRSEMNVSTLELGDSALYLCASSLLPGQETQYFGPGTRLLVL.

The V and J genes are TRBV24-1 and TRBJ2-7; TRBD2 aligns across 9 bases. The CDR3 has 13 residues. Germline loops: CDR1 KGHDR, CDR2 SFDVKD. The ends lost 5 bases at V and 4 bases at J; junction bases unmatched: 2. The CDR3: CATSGAGGYEQYF. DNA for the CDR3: TGTGCCACCAGTGGGGCGGGAGGGTACGAGCAGTACTTC.

The CDR3 DNA reads as TGCAGCAGTCACCACCGAGCGGGGAGCTCCTACGAGCAGTACTTC. Translating it yields CSSHHRAGSSYEQYF. The chain uses TRBV29-1 and TRBJ2-7; TRBD2 agrees at 7 bases. The CDR3 contains 15 residues. With V trimmed by 8 bases and J by 0 bases, 13 bases remained unmatched. CDR1 and CDR2 from the germline V gene are SQVTM and ANQGSEA.

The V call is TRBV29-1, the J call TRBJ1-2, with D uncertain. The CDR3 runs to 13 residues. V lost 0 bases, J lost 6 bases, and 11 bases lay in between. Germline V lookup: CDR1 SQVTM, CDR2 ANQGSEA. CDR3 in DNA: TGCAGCGTTGAAGATCTCGGTTGGGATGGCTACACCTTC. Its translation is CSVEDLGWDGYTF. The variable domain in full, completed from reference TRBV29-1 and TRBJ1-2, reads SAVISQKPSRDICQRGTSLTIQCQVDSQVTMMFWYRQQPGQSLTLIATANQGSEATYESGFVIDKFPISRPNLTFSTLTVSNMSPEDSSIYLCSVEDLGWDGYTFGSGTRLTVV.

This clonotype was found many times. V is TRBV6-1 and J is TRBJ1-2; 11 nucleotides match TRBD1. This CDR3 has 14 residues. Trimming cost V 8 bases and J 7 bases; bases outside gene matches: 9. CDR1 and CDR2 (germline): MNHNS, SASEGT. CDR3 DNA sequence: TGTGCCAGCCCTCGGACAGGGGGCGAGGTTGGCTACACCTTC. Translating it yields CASPRTGGEVGYTF.